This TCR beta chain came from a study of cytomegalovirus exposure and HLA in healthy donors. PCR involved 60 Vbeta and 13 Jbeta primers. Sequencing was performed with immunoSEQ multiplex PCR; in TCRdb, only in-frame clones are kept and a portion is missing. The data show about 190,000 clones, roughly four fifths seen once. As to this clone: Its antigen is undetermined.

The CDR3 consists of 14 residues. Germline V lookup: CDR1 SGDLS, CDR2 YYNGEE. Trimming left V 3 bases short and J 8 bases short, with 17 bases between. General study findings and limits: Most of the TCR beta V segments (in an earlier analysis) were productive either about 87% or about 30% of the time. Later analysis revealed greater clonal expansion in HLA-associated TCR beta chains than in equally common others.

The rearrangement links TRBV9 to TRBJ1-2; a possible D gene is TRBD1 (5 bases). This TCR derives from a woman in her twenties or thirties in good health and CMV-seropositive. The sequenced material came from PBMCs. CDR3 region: CASSADRASGGYTF. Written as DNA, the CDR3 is TGTGCCAGCAGCGCCGACAGAGCCTCCGGGGGCTACACCTTC. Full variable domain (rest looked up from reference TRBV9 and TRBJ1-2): DSGVTQTPKHLITATGQRVTLRCSPRSGDLSVYWYQQSLDQGLQFLIQYYNGEERAKGNILERFSAQQFPDLHSELNLSSLELGDSALYFCASSADRASGGYTFGSGTRLTVV.